The sequence of this TCR beta chain was determined in a study of T cell clones after liver transplantation. Across the study: Samples came from ITN030ST, which attempted immunosuppression withdrawal within 2 years of liver transplantation. TCRbeta sequencing after a pre-transplant mixed lymphocyte reaction identified graft-donor-reactive clones, later tracked in post-transplant blood.

CDR1 and CDR2 from the germline V gene are SGHTA and FQGNSA. The CDR3 spans 15 residues. With 5 bases removed from V and 6 bases from J, the gap between germline ends came to 16 bases. Data came from immunoSEQ multiplex PCR; TCRdb stores just in-frame clones and leaves some out. The sample lists over 50,000 clones; less than 85% were seen once. The V gene is TRBV7-2, the J gene TRBJ2-2; tentatively, D is TRBD1 (6 bases). The source was CD4+ T cells from blood, collected before liver transplant. The receptor comes from a human donor who received a liver transplant. The CDR3 here is CASSRKARGAGELFF. For the CDR3, the DNA is TGTGCCAGCAGCCGCAAAGCCAGGGGAGCCGGGGAGCTGTTTTTT.